The source of this T cell receptor (beta chain) is a study of blood T cell repertoires in COVID-19 (dated by TCRdb to 2020 to 2021). About the study as a whole: Samples from collaborators originated in the United States, Italy and Spain and spanned both the acute and convalescent phases of COVID-19. The material from the prospective study consisted of cDNA or gDNA derived from T cells, B-cell-depleted T cells, or PBMCs. Subjects who had been exposed to COVID-19, were actively infected with it, or had recovered from it provided the deeply sampled blood TCRbeta repertoires that made up the dataset. The repertoires were made available in a free public database intended to serve as a resource for research on the immune response to SARS-CoV-2. Samples were obtained from the ongoing ImmuneRACE study (first 160 participants) and from over 1,000 subjects provided by 6 global collaborators. Sample metadata almost always included a de-identified subject ID, COVID-19 status, age in years and sex. Where available, HLA class I and class II types were obtained from metadata supplied by the sample provider rather than from assay-based typing. What the work shows at the level of the full study, not this receptor alone: The amount of clinical and demographic metadata varied by source and participant and was provided uncurated.

Trimming removed 4 bases from V and 8 bases from J; the gene matches leave 5 bases unexplained. The CDR1 and CDR2 encoded by the germline V gene are ENHRY and SYGVKD. Its CDR3 holds 13 amino acids, cysteine through phenylalanine. The only DNA kept is the CDR3, 39 bases in frame from the first base. Comment on this clone: What this receptor recognizes is not known. Base quality data are lacking; no much larger clone is found one base away.

Participants in the prospective study were aged about 18 to 95 years, lived in about two dozen United States geographic areas, and enrolled through a virtual design. Cohort assignment in the prospective study relied on participant-reported clinical history from a screening survey and a study questionnaire. Recovered participants in ImmuneRACE Cohort 3 were defined as having two consecutive negative NP/OP PCR tests, clearance from a healthcare professional, or resolution of symptoms. Mobile phlebotomists in the prospective study collected whole blood, serum and a nasopharyngeal or oropharyngeal swab from every participant. Participants in the prospective study had the option to provide additional blood draws and questionnaires over a roughly two-month period. Before DNA extraction, blood samples from the prospective study were shipped at room temperature or frozen. TCRbeta CDR3 regions were amplified from genomic DNA using the immunoSEQ Assay, a bias-controlled multiplex PCR. On the study's bioinformatics: The number of nucleated cells in each sample was estimated from the amplification of reference gene primers within the assay. To quantify the absolute abundance of each unique TCRbeta CDR3 rearrangement, sequence reads were collapsed and filtered. For each sample, productive Simpson clonality was calculated by taking the square root of Simpson's diversity index across productive rearrangements. TCRdb's version of the immuneACCESS table is confined to in-frame rearrangements and falls short of the full clone set. An unresolved V gene accounts for under half of the shortfall where checked; the remainder is of unknown origin. V and J calls and clone size follow that table, whereas D and trimming were derived from the DNA. This sample is represented by fewer than 300,000 clones; about nine tenths of them were singletons. The top ten constitute 0.95% to 1.2% of the sample.

The chain links TRBV10-3 with TRBJ2-1; the junction holds 7 bases that match TRBD1. The sample consisted of PBMCs or T cells enriched from blood (not recorded which). The sequence was collected from a woman aged 25 to 39 who had recovered from COVID-19. The CDR3 reads CAISATGPDEQFF. The DNA sequence follows: TGTGCCATCAGTGCGACAGGGCCCGATGAGCAGTTCTTC.